This T cell receptor beta chain was observed in a study of shared clonotypes between healthy human individuals. Study summary: A couple of women and a few men aged 18 to 49 served as donors. General study findings and limits: Among donors, the sharing of clonotypes was expected to be influenced by sequencing depth.

CD45RO negativity and positive selection for CCR7 defined naive CD8 cells, a population that excluded terminally differentiated effector memory CD45RA+ cells. Donors, without exception, were Caucasian adults residing in Nashville, Tennessee. In regard to this clone: The antigen is undetermined.

Germline CDR1 reads MNHEY; CDR2 reads SMNVEV (reference sequence). The trim removed 5 bases at V and 3 bases at J, leaving 4 bases unmatched. This CDR3 contains 16 residues. Data came from immunoSEQ multiplex PCR; TCRdb stores just in-frame clones and leaves some out. Of 1.5 million to 2.5 million clones listed, approximately 95% are singletons. This TCR came from a man younger than 30 in good health. The chain carries TRBV27 and TRBJ2-1, with 13 bases aligning to TRBD2. The specimen sequenced was naive CD8+ T cells sorted from blood. Here the CDR3 reads CASSPGTSGIYNEQFF. CDR3 sequence (DNA): TGTGCCAGCAGTCCCGGGACTAGCGGGATCTACAATGAGCAGTTCTTC.